Each of the 20 T cell receptor beta chains below was sequenced from the same sample in a study of shared clonotypes between healthy human individuals. Sequenced by immunoSEQ multiplex PCR; TCRdb stores in-frame clones only, minus some. This table has millions of clones, more than 85% appearing once. Source material: naive CD4+ T cells from PBMCs. Subset indicated: CD45RA+ positively selected. The receptor set was obtained from a young man in good health. Some clones in this sample may be carry-over from other donors' samples.

The chain is built from TRBV5-8 and TRBJ1-3; D unresolved. The CDR3 is 14 amino acids. With 3 bases removed from V and 4 bases from J, the gap between germline ends came to 11 bases. Looked up from germline, CDR1 is SGHTS and CDR2 is YDEGEE. The DNA for the CDR3 is TGTGCCAGCAGCTCCGGGATAGGAGGAAACACCATATATTTT. Translation: CASSSGIGGNTIYF.

This rearrangement joins TRBV2 to TRBJ2-1; tentative D call: TRBD2 (5 bases). V was cut by 6 bases and J by 8 bases, with 17 bases left in between. The germline gives CDR1 SNHLY, CDR2 FYNNEI. This CDR3 is 14 amino acids long. CDR3 residues: CASRALRRGDEQFF. The CDR3 nucleotides are TGTGCCAGCAGGGCTCTACGACGGGGAGATGAGCAGTTCTTC.

V is TRBV19 and J is TRBJ1-1; no clear D gene. CDR3 length: 15 amino acids. Germline assignment: CDR1 LNHDA and CDR2 SQIVND (reference sequence). V dropped 5 bases and J dropped 0 bases, with 13 bases sitting between them. The CDR3 sequence: CASSHPVGMNTEAFF. In DNA, the CDR3 is TGTGCCAGTAGTCACCCGGTGGGGATGAACACTGAAGCTTTCTTT.

There are a few counts of this clone. Other DNA sequences in this specimen translate into the identical CDR3. The chain carries TRBV28 and TRBJ1-1, with TRBD1 identical over 9 bases. The CDR3 runs 15 residues. V was pared by 2 bases and J by 0 bases, with 1 base of the junction left unmatched. Germline V gene data show CDR1 as MDHEN and CDR2 as SYDVKM. The CDR3 DNA is TGTGCCAGCAGTTTAGGACAGGGGCTGAACACTGAAGCTTTCTTT. This encodes CASSLGQGLNTEAFF.

This chain uses TRBV5-1 with TRBJ2-7; the D gene is possibly TRBD2 (5 bases). The CDR3 runs 13 residues. Trimming cost V 4 bases and J 3 bases, with 11 bases left between them. Germline-derived CDR1 and CDR2 are SGHRS and YFSETQ. DNA for the CDR3: TGCGCCAGCAGCAAAGGACGGGGCTACGAGCAGTACTTC. Translated: CASSKGRGYEQYF.

The V gene is TRBV10-1, the J gene TRBJ2-1, with TRBD2 matching over 11 bases. Losses at the gene ends were 3 bases for V and 8 bases for J; bases not matched to a gene: 9. The germline V gene has CDR1 WNHNN and CDR2 SYGVQD (reference sequence). The CDR3 totals 16 residues. In DNA form, the CDR3 reads TGCGCCAGCAGTGACCCGGGGCTAGCGGGAGGTTATGAGCAGTTCTTC. This translates into CASSDPGLAGGYEQFF.

This clone appeared a single time. The chain has TRBV10-1 and TRBJ2-4; the D is unclear. V lost 4 bases to trimming and J lost 4 bases, with 8 bases between them. The germline V gene has CDR1 WNHNN and CDR2 SYGVQD (reference sequence). The CDR3 is 13 amino acids. CDR3 DNA sequence: TGCGCCAGCAGTGCTGGTTCGAAAAACATTCAGTACTTC. It is translated as CASSAGSKNIQYF.

This rearrangement joins TRBV28 to TRBJ2-7; D gene unclear. Looked up from germline, CDR1 is MDHEN and CDR2 is SYDVKM. The CDR3 spans 15 residues. The V gene lost 7 bases and the J gene lost 5 bases, with 21 bases spanning the gap. CDR3 region: CASIGPNPLVHEQYF. DNA for the CDR3: TGTGCCAGCATAGGCCCCAATCCTCTCGTCCACGAGCAGTACTTC. The full variable domain, in which reference TRBV28 and TRBJ2-7 provide the parts outside the CDR3, is DVKVTQSSRYLVKRTGEKVFLECVQDMDHENMFWYRQDPGLGLRLIYFSYDVKMKEKGDIPEGYSVSREKKERFSLILESASTNQTSMYLCASIGPNPLVHEQYFGPGTRLTVT.

V gene TRBV11-2 combines with J gene TRBJ1-1; TRBD1 matches 7 bases. The CDR3 length is 14 residues. Germline-derived CDR1 and CDR2 are SGHAT and FQNNGV. The trim removed 5 bases at V and 2 bases at J, leaving 5 bases unmatched. The chain's CDR3 is CASSRTGRNTEAFF. The CDR3 bases are TGTGCCAGCAGCCGGACAGGAAGAAACACTGAAGCTTTCTTT.

The gene calls are TRBV6-5 and TRBJ1-1; the D is unclear. V was clipped by 2 bases and J by 0 bases, with 7 bases between them. CDR3 length: 14 amino acids. CDR1 and CDR2 (germline): MNHEY, SVGAGI. The CDR3 coding sequence is TGTGCCAGCAGTTACGAGCTTTTGAACACTGAAGCTTTCTTT. Protein sequence: CASSYELLNTEAFF.

V usage is TRBV4-1 and J usage is TRBJ2-5; 8 bases match TRBD2. The J segment lost 2 bases and the V segment lost 1 base, leaving 9 bases of the junction unmatched. The CDR3 covers 17 residues. The germline CDR1 and CDR2 sequences are MGHRA and YSYEKL. CDR3 DNA sequence: TGCGCCAGCAGCCAAGTAATCTCGGGACTAGTTCAAGAGACCCAGTACTTC. This sequence encodes CASSQVISGLVQETQYF.

V and J are TRBV7-8 and TRBJ2-2; TRBD2 is a possible D gene (5 bases). Germline assignment: CDR1 SGHVS and CDR2 FQNEAQ. Trimming took off 3 bases at V and 3 bases at J, with 11 bases between the two ends. This CDR3 has 15 residues. CDR3: CASSFFPGDTGELFF. The DNA for the CDR3 is TGTGCCAGCAGCTTTTTCCCCGGGGACACCGGGGAGCTGTTTTTT.

This rearrangement joins TRBV6-1 to TRBJ2-6; D is possibly TRBD1 (7 bases). The CDR3 is made up of 17 amino acids. Germline CDR1 is MNHNS and CDR2 is SASEGT. The V end was cut by 4 bases, the J end by 5 bases, with 18 bases between. In DNA form, the CDR3 reads TGTGCCAGCAGTGCCTGGGGCAGGGGGGATAGGGCCAACGTCCTGACTTTC. It is translated as CASSAWGRGDRANVLTF.

The chain couples TRBV5-1 to TRBJ2-5; D is unclear. Germline CDR1 is SGHRS and CDR2 is YFSETQ. Trimming took 1 base from V and 1 from J, leaving 5 bases between them. The CDR3 has 13 amino acids. The CDR3 DNA is TGCGCCAGCAGCTTGTTATTCCAAGAGACCCAGTACTTC. This sequence encodes CASSLLFQETQYF.

In this sample, this clone turned up once. The chain carries TRBV7-8 and TRBJ2-4; D remains ambiguous. Germline V lookup: CDR1 SGHVS, CDR2 FQNEAQ. The CDR3 runs 15 residues. With 5 bases removed from V and 0 bases from J, the gap between germline ends came to 11 bases. CDR3 sequence reads: CASSVYIGAKNIQYF. In nucleotides, the CDR3 is TGTGCCAGCAGCGTCTACATCGGAGCCAAAAACATTCAGTACTTC.

The gene calls are TRBV4-1 and TRBJ2-5, with D possibly TRBD2 on 6 matching bases. Trimming took off 3 bases at V and 7 bases at J, with 21 bases between the two ends. Germline-derived CDR1 and CDR2 are MGHRA and YSYEKL. The CDR3 loop spans 16 amino acids. The CDR3 region is CASSQSESSSEGTQYF. The DNA of the CDR3 is TGCGCCAGCAGCCAGTCCGAGAGCTCATCGGAGGGGACCCAGTACTTC.

The rearrangement uses TRBV28 and TRBJ2-5; 7 positions match TRBD1. The CDR3 sequence is 14 residues long. Germline trimming cut 5 bases from V and 2 bases from J; bases unmatched to any gene: 5. Germline-derived CDR1 and CDR2 are MDHEN and SYDVKM. The CDR3 here is CASSARQGQETQYF. The DNA of the CDR3 is TGTGCCAGCAGTGCCAGACAGGGACAAGAGACCCAGTACTTC.

The chain has TRBV27 and TRBJ2-7; 9 nucleotides agree with TRBD2. Germline-derived CDR1 and CDR2 are MNHEY and SMNVEV (reference sequence). Trimming cost V 4 bases and J 11 bases; bases outside gene matches: 3. CDR3 length: 11 amino acids. CDR3: CASSYPSGEYF. CDR3 in DNA: TGTGCCAGCAGTTATCCTAGCGGGGAGTACTTC.

The chain combines TRBV28 with TRBJ1-4; no reliable D call. Trimming left V 3 bases short and J 6 bases short, with 11 bases between. Germline assignment: CDR1 MDHEN and CDR2 SYDVKM. This CDR3 is 14 amino acids long. CDR3 DNA: TGTGCCAGCAGTTTGTCAGCCGCCCATGAAAAACTGTTTTTT. Translated: CASSLSAAHEKLFF.

On this clone itself: In the same sample, other DNA sequences code for this CDR3. The chain has TRBV18 and TRBJ2-5; D unresolved. V was pared by 2 bases and J by 4 bases, with 8 bases between. Germline V gives CDR1 KGHSH, CDR2 LQKENI. The CDR3 totals 13 residues. CDR3 protein: CASSPNSGETQYF. Written as DNA, the CDR3 is TGTGCCAGCTCACCAAATTCGGGAGAGACCCAGTACTTC.